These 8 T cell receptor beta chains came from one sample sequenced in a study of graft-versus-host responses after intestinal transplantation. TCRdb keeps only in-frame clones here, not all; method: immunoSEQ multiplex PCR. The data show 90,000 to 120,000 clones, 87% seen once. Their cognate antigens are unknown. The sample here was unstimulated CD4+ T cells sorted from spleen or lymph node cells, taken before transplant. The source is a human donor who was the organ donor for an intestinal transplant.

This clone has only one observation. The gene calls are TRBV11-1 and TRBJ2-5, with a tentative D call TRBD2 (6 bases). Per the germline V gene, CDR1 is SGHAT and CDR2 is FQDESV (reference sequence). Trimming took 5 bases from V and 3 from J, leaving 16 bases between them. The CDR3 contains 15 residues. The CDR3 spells CASSTWTIGEETQYF. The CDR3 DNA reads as TGTGCCAGCAGCACGTGGACTATCGGAGAAGAGACCCAGTACTTC.

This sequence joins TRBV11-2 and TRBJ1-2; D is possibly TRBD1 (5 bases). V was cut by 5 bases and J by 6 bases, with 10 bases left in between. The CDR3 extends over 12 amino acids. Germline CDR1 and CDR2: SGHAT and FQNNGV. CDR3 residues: CASSQGPNGYTF. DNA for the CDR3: TGTGCCAGCAGCCAGGGACCCAATGGCTACACCTTC. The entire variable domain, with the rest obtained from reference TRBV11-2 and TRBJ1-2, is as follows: EAGVAQSPRYKIIEKRQSVAFWCNPISGHATLYWYQQILGQGPKLLIQFQNNGVVDDSQLPKDRFSAERLKGVDSTLKIQPAKLEDSAVYLCASSQGPNGYTFGSGTRLTVV.

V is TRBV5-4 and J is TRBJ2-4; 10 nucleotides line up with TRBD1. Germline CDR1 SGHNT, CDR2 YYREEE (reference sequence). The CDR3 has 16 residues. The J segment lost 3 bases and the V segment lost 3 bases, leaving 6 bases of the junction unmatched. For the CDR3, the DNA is TGTGCCAGCAGCTCCCGACAGGGGGCGGGCAAAAACATTCAGTACTTC. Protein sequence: CASSSRQGAGKNIQYF.

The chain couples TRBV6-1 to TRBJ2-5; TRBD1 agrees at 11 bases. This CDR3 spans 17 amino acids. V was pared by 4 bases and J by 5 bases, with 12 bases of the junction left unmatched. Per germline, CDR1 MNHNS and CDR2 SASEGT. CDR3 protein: CASSGFMGQGVQETQYF. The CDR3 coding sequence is TGTGCCAGCAGTGGTTTCATGGGACAGGGGGTCCAGGAGACCCAGTACTTC.

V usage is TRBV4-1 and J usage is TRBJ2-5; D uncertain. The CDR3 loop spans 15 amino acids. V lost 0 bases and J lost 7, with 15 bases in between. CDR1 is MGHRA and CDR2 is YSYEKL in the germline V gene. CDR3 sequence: CASSQDIWLGGTQYF. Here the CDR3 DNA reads TGCGCCAGCAGCCAAGATATCTGGCTGGGCGGGACCCAGTACTTC.

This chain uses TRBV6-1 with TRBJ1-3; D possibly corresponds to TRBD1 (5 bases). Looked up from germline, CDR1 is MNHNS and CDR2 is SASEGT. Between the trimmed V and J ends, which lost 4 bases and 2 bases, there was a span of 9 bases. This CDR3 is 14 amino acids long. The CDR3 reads CASSAQGPGNTIYF. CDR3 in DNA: TGTGCCAGCAGTGCCCAGGGTCCTGGAAACACCATATATTTT.

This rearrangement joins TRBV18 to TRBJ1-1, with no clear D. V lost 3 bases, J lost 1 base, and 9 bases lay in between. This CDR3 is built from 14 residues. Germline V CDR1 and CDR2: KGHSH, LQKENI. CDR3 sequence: CASSPGDGNTEAFF. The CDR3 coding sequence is TGTGCCAGCTCACCGGGTGATGGGAACACTGAAGCTTTCTTT.

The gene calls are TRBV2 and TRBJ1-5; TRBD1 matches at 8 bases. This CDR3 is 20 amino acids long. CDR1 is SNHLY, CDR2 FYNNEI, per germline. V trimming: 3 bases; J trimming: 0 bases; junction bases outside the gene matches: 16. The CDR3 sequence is CASSELGRDRGGHSNQPQHF. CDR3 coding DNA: TGTGCCAGCAGTGAGTTAGGGAGAGACAGGGGAGGCCATAGCAATCAGCCCCAGCATTTT.